The 27 T cell receptor beta chains in this list originate from one sample, sequenced in a study of response to subunit inactivated influenza vaccine (dated by TCRdb to 2016 to 2019). The method was RT-PCR. The instrument given in TCRdb is Illumina HiSeq 2500. In-frame beta chains were kept once TCRdb had trimmed the public reads at Q25 with fastp and called clones with MiXCR. Each CDR3 protein appears once, grouped with its most common genes and DNA. Present in this sample are some 640,000 distinct CDR3 sequences, around 14% of which were seen just once. Around 7.3% of the sample rests with the top ten. Sequences were derived from PBMCs from blood, sampled around 14 days before vaccination. The receptors come from a man aged 50 or older who received an inactivated influenza vaccine. Donor details come from another sample of the same person, matched by shared clones.

This clonotype has a count of ten or more. The chain has TRBV12-3 or TRBV12-4 and TRBJ1-5; D gene ambiguous. V gave up 5 bases and J gave up 10 bases, with 12 bases separating them. The CDR3 is made up of 12 amino acids. CDR3 DNA sequence: TGTGCCAGCAGTGCAAGTTTTACACCCCAGCATTTT. It yields the protein CASSASFTPQHF.

In its sample, this clonotype was seen many times. This could be a read error, since a much larger clone is one nucleotide away. The V gene is TRBV3-1, the J gene TRBJ1-1; TRBD1 matches at 8 bases. With V trimmed by 4 bases and J by 4 bases, 2 bases remained unmatched. CDR3 length: 13 residues. Germline V CDR1 and CDR2: LGHDT, YNNKEL (reference sequence). Here the CDR3 reads CASSRTGITEAFF. CDR3 nucleotide sequence: TGTGCCAGCAGCCGGACAGGGATCACTGAAGCTTTCTTT.

The rearrangement links TRBV21-1 to TRBJ2-5. TRBV21-1 is tagged as a pseudogene. The CDR3 totals 14 residues. The chain's CDR3 is CASSSDRDQETQYF. The CDR3, as DNA: TGTGCCAGCAGCAGCGACAGGGACCAAGAGACCCAGTACTTC.

At least ten counts were recorded for this clonotype. The J gene is TRBJ1-2, the V gene TRBV4-1, with D hard to call. The CDR3 is 14 residues long. V lost 0 bases and J 8 bases, leaving 13 bases between the germline ends. The germline gives CDR1 MGHRA, CDR2 YSYEKL. For the CDR3, the DNA is TGCGCCAGCAGCCAAGATTGGGGAAAAGGGGGCTACACCTTC. This translates into CASSQDWGKGGYTF.

This clonotype turned up a few times. The chain links TRBV28 to TRBJ2-1; 7 nucleotides line up with TRBD2. In germline, CDR1 is MDHEN, CDR2 SYDVKM. Trimming at V came to 3 bases and at J to 6 bases, leaving 8 bases not matched to a gene. CDR3 length: 15 amino acids. CDR3 amino acids: CASSFGMGGGNEQFF. Here the CDR3 DNA reads TGTGCCAGCAGTTTTGGGATGGGGGGGGGCAATGAGCAGTTCTTC.

CDR3 in DNA: TGCAGCGCGAGCGGGGGGGTCACAGATACGCAGTATTTT. It encodes CSASGGVTDTQYF. The J gene is TRBJ2-3, the V gene TRBV29-1, with 10 bases fitting TRBD2. The junction had 3 bases not matched to a gene; V was cut back by 7 bases and J by 2 bases. The CDR3 extends over 13 amino acids. Germline CDR1 is SQVTM and CDR2 is ANQGSEA.

The chain carries TRBV6-2 or TRBV6-3 and TRBJ2-5; D is unresolved. The germline CDR1 and CDR2 sequences are MNHEY and SVGEGT. The CDR3 is 14 residues long. Between the trimmed V and J ends, which lost 6 bases and 2 bases, there was a span of 13 bases. The CDR3 region has the DNA TGTGCCAGCAGCTTAATTTTGAGTCAAGAGACCCAGTACTTC. Protein product: CASSLILSQETQYF.

This clonotype was seen a handful of times. J is TRBJ2-3 and V is TRBV5-1; either TRBD1 or TRBD2 may fit D (6 bases each). Trimming stripped 7 bases from V and 5 bases from J, with 17 bases between. Germline lookup yields CDR1 SGHRS and CDR2 YFSETQ. The CDR3 extends over 14 amino acids. The DNA for the CDR3 is TGCGCCAGCCGTTACGGGGGCCTCGGAGATACGCAGTATTTT. Encoded protein: CASRYGGLGDTQYF. Using reference TRBV5-1 and TRBJ2-3 for the parts outside the CDR3, the full variable domain is KAGVTQTPRYLIKTRGQQVTLSCSPISGHRSVSWYQQTPGQGLQFLFEYFSETQRNKGNFPGRFSGRQFSNSRSEMNVSTLELGDSALYLCASRYGGLGDTQYFGPGTRLTVL.

This clonotype was detected a few times. V usage is TRBV4-3 and J usage is TRBJ1-4; TRBD1 agrees at 7 bases. CDR1 LGHNA and CDR2 YSLEER come from the germline V gene. CDR3 length: 18 residues. J gave up 2 bases and V 1 base, and 10 bases lay outside the gene matches. The CDR3 sequence is CASSQGQQGRLTNEKLFF. DNA for the CDR3: TGCGCCAGCAGCCAAGGGCAACAGGGGAGGTTGACTAATGAAAAACTGTTTTTT.

This clonotype was observed many times. The chain has TRBV4-1 and TRBJ2-7; tentative D call: TRBD2 (5 bases). CDR1 is MGHRA, CDR2 YSYEKL, per germline. CDR3 length: 16 residues. V lost 3 bases and J lost 5, with 20 bases in between. The DNA of the CDR3 is TGCGCCAGCAGCCACCCTTCCGAGGGCCCAGGCAACGAGCAGTACTTC. Protein sequence: CASSHPSEGPGNEQYF.

The V and J genes are TRBV20-1 and TRBJ2-1, with D unresolved. V lost 5 bases and J 0 bases, leaving 8 bases between the germline ends. Germline CDR1 is DFQATT and CDR2 is SNEGSKA (reference sequence). This CDR3 spans 13 amino acids. This CDR3 reads CSAAGTSYNEQFF. CDR3 sequence (DNA): TGCAGTGCTGCTGGTACCTCCTACAATGAGCAGTTCTTC.

The rearrangement joins TRBV19 to TRBJ2-7, with 8 bases fitting TRBD2. This CDR3 region has 14 residues. Germline V gives CDR1 LNHDA, CDR2 SQIVND (reference sequence). V lost 4 bases and J lost 5; bases outside the gene matches: 7. CDR3 nucleotide sequence: TGTGCCAGTAGTAGTCCGGGAGGGGTCCACGAGCAGTACTTC. Protein sequence: CASSSPGGVHEQYF.

In regard to this clonotype: Compared with germline, one end of the junction differs, possibly owing to a read error. The V call is TRBV20-1, the J call TRBJ2-7; D tentatively fits TRBD1 or TRBD2 (5 bases each). The CDR3 contains 16 residues. Germline V gene lookup returns CDR1 DFQATT and CDR2 SNEGSKA (reference sequence). The CDR3 reads CSDRDLGAGIDNEQYF. CDR3 coding DNA: TGCAGTGATAGAGATCTCGGGGCAGGGATCGACAACGAGCAGTACTTC.

In this sample, this clonotype turned up many times. The gene calls are TRBV3-1 and TRBJ2-1; 8 bases map to TRBD2. The J segment lost 6 bases and the V segment lost 3 bases, leaving 4 bases of the junction unmatched. CDR1 and CDR2 (germline): LGHDT, YNNKEL (reference sequence). This CDR3 contains 14 residues. Here the CDR3 DNA reads TGTGCCAGCAGCCATAGTAGCGGGACCAATGAGCAGTTCTTC. It is translated as CASSHSSGTNEQFF.

The V and J genes are TRBV18 and TRBJ2-7; no definite D call. The germline V gene encodes CDR1 KGHSH and CDR2 LQKENI. V lost 2 bases and J 6 bases, leaving 32 bases between the germline ends. This CDR3 is 20 amino acids long. This chain's CDR3 is CASSPGEEGFIHKLYSEQYF. The CDR3 bases are TGTGCCAGCTCACCAGGAGAGGAAGGATTTATTCATAAGCTTTACTCCGAGCAGTACTTC.

The J gene is TRBJ2-1, the V gene TRBV20-1; the match to TRBD2 covers 13 bases. The junction had 9 bases not matched to a gene; V was cut back by 1 base and J by 9 bases. Germline CDR1 DFQATT, CDR2 SNEGSKA (reference sequence). This CDR3 has 16 amino acids. The CDR3 nucleotides are TGCAGTGCTAGAGGAATACTAGCGGGGGGGCCTCGTGAGCAGTTCTTC. Its translation: CSARGILAGGPREQFF.

In its sample, this clonotype was seen a few times. This rearrangement joins TRBV7-9 to TRBJ2-1, with D unclear. Germline CDR1 reads SEHNR; CDR2 reads FQNEAQ (reference sequence). The V end lost 4 bases, the J end lost 6 bases, and 10 bases lay between the germline ends. The length of the CDR3 is 13 residues. The CDR3 loop reads CASSSLGANEQFF. The CDR3 coding sequence is TGTGCCAGCAGCTCGCTCGGTGCCAATGAGCAGTTCTTC.

The gene calls are TRBV2 and TRBJ2-1, with D possibly being TRBD1 or TRBD2 (5 bases each). V dropped 6 bases and J dropped 0 bases, with 12 bases sitting between them. The CDR3 sequence is 15 residues long. Germline CDR1 and CDR2: SNHLY and FYNNEI. The CDR3 loop is CASRLRDGSYNEQFF. The CDR3 DNA reads TGTGCCAGCAGACTCCGGGACGGCTCCTACAATGAGCAGTTCTTC.

A few counts support this clonotype. V gene TRBV6-1 combines with J gene TRBJ1-5; 9 nucleotides match TRBD1. The CDR3 has 17 residues. Looked up from germline, CDR1 is MNHNS and CDR2 is SASEGT. J lost 5 bases, V lost 5 bases, and 13 bases had no gene match. CDR3 region: CASSPGQGFGTHQPQHF. CDR3 DNA sequence: TGTGCCAGCAGTCCGGGACAGGGTTTTGGGACACATCAGCCCCAGCATTTT.

The chain recombines TRBV4-3 with TRBJ1-1, with 9 bases identical to TRBD1. This CDR3 is 15 amino acids long. V was pared by 3 bases and J by 5 bases, with 7 bases of the junction left unmatched. Germline CDR1 and CDR2: LGHNA and YSLEER. The CDR3 here is CASSQTTGGLTEAFF. DNA for the CDR3: TGCGCCAGCAGCCAGACAACAGGGGGCTTGACTGAAGCTTTCTTT.

This clonotype has at least ten counts. The rearrangement links TRBV12-3 or TRBV12-4 to TRBJ2-5; 12 nucleotides match TRBD2. Trimming at V came to 0 bases and at J to 4 bases, leaving 0 bases not matched to a gene. The CDR3 contains 15 residues. This CDR3 reads CASSLATSGRETQYF. The CDR3, as DNA: TGTGCCAGCAGTTTAGCGACTAGCGGGAGAGAGACCCAGTACTTC.

This clonotype was found a few times. The rearrangement joins TRBV5-1 to TRBJ1-6, with TRBD1 matching over 7 bases. This CDR3 is built from 15 residues. Germline CDR1 reads SGHRS; CDR2 reads YFSETQ. Trimming cost V 4 bases and J 4 bases; bases outside gene matches: 5. The CDR3 loop is CASSRDSTYNSPLHF. The CDR3 DNA reads TGCGCCAGCAGCCGGGACAGTACGTATAATTCACCCCTCCACTTT. Variable domain in full (rest from reference TRBV5-1 and TRBJ1-6): KAGVTQTPRYLIKTRGQQVTLSCSPISGHRSVSWYQQTPGQGLQFLFEYFSETQRNKGNFPGRFSGRQFSNSRSEMNVSTLELGDSALYLCASSRDSTYNSPLHFGNGTRLTVT.

The chain employs TRBV10-3 and TRBJ2-2; a possible D gene is TRBD2 (6 bases). Germline CDR1 reads ENHRY; CDR2 reads SYGVKD. The V end lost 7 bases, the J end lost 5 bases, and 11 bases lay between the germline ends. CDR3 length equals 13 residues. CDR3 residues: CAIKPSETGELFF. The DNA for the CDR3 is TGTGCCATCAAGCCTAGCGAAACCGGGGAGCTGTTTTTT.

In regard to this clonotype: A clone one base away is much larger, so this may be a read error. This sequence joins TRBV18 and TRBJ2-7; no definite D call. Germline CDR1 KGHSH, CDR2 LQKENI. V gave up 2 bases and J gave up 2 bases, with 4 bases separating them. There are 12 residues in the CDR3. Here the CDR3 DNA reads TGTGCCAGCTCACCAGTGGCCTACGAGCAGTACTTC. Amino acids: CASSPVAYEQYF. The whole variable domain, remainder taken from reference TRBV18 and TRBJ2-7, is NAGVMQNPRHLVRRRGQEARLRCSPMKGHSHVYWYRQLPEEGLKFMVYLQKENIIDESGMPKERFSAEFPKEGPSILRIQQVVRGDSAAYFCASSPVAYEQYFGPGTRLTVT.

This clonotype came up a few times. The genes are TRBV7-9 and TRBJ1-6; perhaps TRBD1 as D (5 bases). This CDR3 has 15 residues. Germline V gene sequence: CDR1 SEHNR, CDR2 FQNEAQ (reference sequence). V lost 0 bases, J lost 7 bases, and 10 bases lay in between. The CDR3 spells CASSLASQGNSPLHF. CDR3 DNA: TGTGCCAGCAGCTTAGCGTCGCAGGGCAATTCACCCCTCCACTTT. Complete variable domain (other parts from reference TRBV7-9 and TRBJ1-6): DTGVSQNPRHKITKRGQNVTFRCDPISEHNRLYWYRQTLGQGPEFLTYFQNEAQLEKSRLLSDRFSAERPKGSFSTLEIQRTEQGDSAMYLCASSLASQGNSPLHFGNGTRLTVT.

This clonotype was detected ten times or more. This sequence joins TRBV27 and TRBJ2-4, with 7 bases matching TRBD2. CDR1 MNHEY and CDR2 SMNVEV come from the germline V gene (reference sequence). This CDR3 contains 15 residues. With 2 bases clipped from V and 6 bases from J, the junction kept 7 bases outside the gene matches. The CDR3 spells CASSLGVSGRNIQYF. CDR3 nucleotide sequence: TGTGCCAGCAGTTTAGGGGTTAGCGGGCGAAACATTCAGTACTTC.

This clonotype was seen more than once but under ten times. The rearrangement joins TRBV19 to TRBJ2-1, with D maybe TRBD2 (8 bases). The germline V gene encodes CDR1 LNHDA and CDR2 SQIVND (reference sequence). Trimming shortened V by 9 bases and J by 6 bases, and 21 bases separated the two germline ends. The CDR3 extends over 15 amino acids. The CDR3 sequence is CASARDSGRLNEQFF. The CDR3 nucleotides are TGTGCCAGCGCCCGGGACAGCGGGAGACTCAATGAGCAGTTCTTC.